Listed here are 10 T cell receptor beta chains from one sample, sequenced in a study of T cell repertoires in cytomegalovirus infection. These receptors' antigens are unknown. From the reads, TCRdb called clonotypes with MiXCR, one entry per CDR3 protein. Here the sample spans about 890,000 distinct CDR3 sequences, under 40% being singletons. The sequencing here drew on cultured CD8+ T cells from PBMCs, taken from culture after CMV antigen stimulation. These receptors all come from a human donor in good health (CMV status not recorded). Some clones in this sample may be carry-over from other donors' samples.

The chain uses TRBV6-1 and TRBJ2-1, with TRBD1 matching over 8 bases. The germline gives CDR1 MNHNS, CDR2 SASEGT. V lost 5 bases to trimming and J lost 0 bases; unmatched junction nucleotides: 3. This CDR3 is 15 amino acids long. The CDR3 is CASSPGQVSYNEQFF. Here the CDR3 DNA reads TGTGCCAGCAGTCCGGGACAGGTCTCCTACAATGAGCAGTTCTTC.

This clonotype appeared a few times. The chain is built from TRBV20-1 and TRBJ2-7; D unclear. With 1 base removed from V and 7 bases from J, the gap between germline ends came to 14 bases. The CDR3 totals 13 residues. The germline gives CDR1 DFQATT, CDR2 SNEGSKA (reference sequence). The CDR3 reads CSARVPPAWEQYF. The DNA of the CDR3 is TGCAGTGCTAGAGTCCCCCCCGCTTGGGAGCAGTACTTC.

This clonotype is a singleton in its sample. Its ends do not fully match the called genes, so a read error is possible. The chain is built from TRBV7-4 and TRBJ2-1; D not resolved. The CDR3 has 12 residues. In germline, CDR1 is SGHVT, CDR2 SQSDAQ. Here the CDR3 DNA reads TGTGTCAGCAGCGCCAGACACAATGAGCAGTTCTTC. Amino acids: CVSSARHNEQFF.

Concerning this clonotype: This may arise from a read error, as a much more abundant clone is one base away. The chain carries TRBV27 and TRBJ1-5; 8 bases fit TRBD1. Germline V CDR1 and CDR2: MNHEY, SMNVEV (reference sequence). The CDR3 contains 15 residues. In DNA, the CDR3 is TGTGTCAGCAGGATAGGACAGGGATCGAATCAGCCCCAGCATTTT. Its protein product is CVSRIGQGSNQPQHF.

This clonotype was counted between two and nine times. Just one base apart from a much larger clone, this may be a read error. Because it lacks the conserved phenylalanine or tryptophan at the end, this CDR3 is likely a read error. DNA for the CDR3: TGTGCCAGCAGTTTATTGTTAGGCTCCCTCGAACCCCTCCACCTT. Protein sequence: CASSLLLGSLEPLHL. The chain couples TRBV28 to TRBJ1-6, with D uncertain. CDR3 length equals 15 residues. V was shortened by 1 base and J by 12 bases, with 16 bases between the two germline ends. CDR1 MDHEN and CDR2 SYDVKM come from the germline V gene.

J is TRBJ2-1 and V is TRBV5-6, with a tentative D call TRBD2 (7 bases). Germline values: CDR1 SGHDT, CDR2 YYEEEE. Trimming took 3 bases from V and 9 from J, leaving 22 bases between them. The CDR3 is made up of 16 amino acids. CDR3 coding DNA: TGTGCCAGCAGCTCCTCAGGGCGGGGGCTTTGGGTTGAGCAGTTCTTC. Translating gives CASSSSGRGLWVEQFF.

This chain joins TRBV12-3 or TRBV12-4 and TRBJ2-3; D remains ambiguous. CDR3 length: 13 amino acids. Trimming cost V 6 bases and J 1 base, with 8 bases left between them. The CDR3 sequence is CASSEVGTDTQYF. In DNA, the CDR3 is TGTGCCAGCAGCGAGGTTGGCACAGATACGCAGTATTTT.

The V call is TRBV12-3 or TRBV12-4, the J call TRBJ2-5, with a weak D call TRBD1 (5 bases). Trimming pared 2 bases from V and 3 bases from J, leaving 19 bases between. This CDR3 comprises 17 residues. The CDR3 DNA follows: TGTGCCAGCAGTTTAAAAGGGGCAGGGTGGGTCGAAGAGACCCAGTACTTC. Translating gives CASSLKGAGWVEETQYF.

This chain joins TRBV6-2 or TRBV6-3 and TRBJ2-5; unclear D gene. Germline V CDR1 and CDR2: MNHEY, SVGEGT. This CDR3 has 14 amino acids. Trimming cost V 1 base and J 1 base, with 7 bases left between them. Here the CDR3 reads CASSYFSSQETQYF. The CDR3 nucleotides read TGTGCCAGCAGTTACTTCTCGTCCCAAGAGACCCAGTACTTC.

Many counts were recorded for this clonotype. V gene TRBV7-6 combines with J gene TRBJ2-3, with a possible D match to TRBD1 (6 bases). The CDR3 sequence is 13 residues long. Trimming took off 4 bases at V and 5 bases at J, with 10 bases between the two ends. Germline values: CDR1 SGHVS, CDR2 FNYEAQ. In DNA, the CDR3 is TGTGCCAGCAGCTCAGCAGGGGTAGATACGCAGTATTTT. It codes for CASSSAGVDTQYF.